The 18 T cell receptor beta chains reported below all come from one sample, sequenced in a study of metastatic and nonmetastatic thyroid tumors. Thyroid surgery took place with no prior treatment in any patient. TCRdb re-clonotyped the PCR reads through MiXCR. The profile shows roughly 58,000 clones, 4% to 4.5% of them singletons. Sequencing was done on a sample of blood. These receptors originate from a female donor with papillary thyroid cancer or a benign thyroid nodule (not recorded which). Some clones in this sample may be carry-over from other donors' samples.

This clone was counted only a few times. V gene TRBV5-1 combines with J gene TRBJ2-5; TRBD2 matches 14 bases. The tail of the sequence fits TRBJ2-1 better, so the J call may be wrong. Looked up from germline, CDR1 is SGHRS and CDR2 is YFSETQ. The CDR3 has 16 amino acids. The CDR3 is CASSLTGTSGSNEQFF. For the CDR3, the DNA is TGCGCCAGCAGCTTGACCGGGACTAGCGGGAGTAATGAGCAGTTCTTC.

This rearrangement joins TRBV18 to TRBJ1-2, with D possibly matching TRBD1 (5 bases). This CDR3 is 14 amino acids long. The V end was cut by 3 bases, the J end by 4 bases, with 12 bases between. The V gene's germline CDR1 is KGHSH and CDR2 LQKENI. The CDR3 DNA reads TGTGCCAGCTCACCCCGGGACGGTAGCTATGGCTACACCTTC. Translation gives CASSPRDGSYGYTF.

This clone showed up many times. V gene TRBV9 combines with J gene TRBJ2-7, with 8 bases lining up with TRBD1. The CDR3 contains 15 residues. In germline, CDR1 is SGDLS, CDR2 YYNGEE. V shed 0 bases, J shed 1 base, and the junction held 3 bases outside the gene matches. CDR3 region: CASSVGGTGSYEQYF. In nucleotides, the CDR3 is TGTGCCAGCAGCGTAGGCGGGACAGGATCCTACGAGCAGTACTTC.

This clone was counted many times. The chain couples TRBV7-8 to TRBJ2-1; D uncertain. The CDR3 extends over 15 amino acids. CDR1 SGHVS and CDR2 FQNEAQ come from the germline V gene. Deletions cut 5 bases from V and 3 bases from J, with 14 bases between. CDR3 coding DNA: TGTGCCAGCAGCCTCCGGGTTGGCGGCTACAATGAGCAGTTCTTC. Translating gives CASSLRVGGYNEQFF.

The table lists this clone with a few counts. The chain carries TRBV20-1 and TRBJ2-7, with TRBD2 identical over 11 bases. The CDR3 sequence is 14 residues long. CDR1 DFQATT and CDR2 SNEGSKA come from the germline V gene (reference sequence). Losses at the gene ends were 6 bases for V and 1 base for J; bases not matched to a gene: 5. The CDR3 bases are TGCAGTGCGGCGTCTAGCGGGGGGTCCTACGAGCAGTACTTC. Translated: CSAASSGGSYEQYF.

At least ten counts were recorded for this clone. The CDR3 DNA reads TGCGCCAGCAGCTTGTCCCAGGGGGAGGGCTACACCTTC. Protein: CASSLSQGEGYTF. The V call is TRBV5-1, the J call TRBJ1-2; TRBD1 matches 7 bases. CDR1 is SGHRS, CDR2 YFSETQ, per germline. V shed 1 base and J 8 bases; nucleotides not matched to a gene: 5. This CDR3 contains 13 residues. The variable domain in full, completed from reference TRBV5-1 and TRBJ1-2, reads KAGVTQTPRYLIKTRGQQVTLSCSPISGHRSVSWYQQTPGQGLQFLFEYFSETQRNKGNFPGRFSGRQFSNSRSEMNVSTLELGDSALYLCASSLSQGEGYTFGSGTRLTVV.

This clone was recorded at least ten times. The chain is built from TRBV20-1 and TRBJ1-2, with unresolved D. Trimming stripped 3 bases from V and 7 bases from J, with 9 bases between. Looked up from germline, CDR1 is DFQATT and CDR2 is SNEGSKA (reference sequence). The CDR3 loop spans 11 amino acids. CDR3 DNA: TGCAGTGCTAGCCCCGGGGTTGGCTACACCTTC. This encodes CSASPGVGYTF.

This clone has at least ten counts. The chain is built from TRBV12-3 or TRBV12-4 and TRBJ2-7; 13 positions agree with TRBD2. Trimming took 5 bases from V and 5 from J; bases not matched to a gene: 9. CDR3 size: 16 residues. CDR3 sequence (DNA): TGTGCCAGCAGTCCGCGACTAGCGGGAGGTAGTAACGAGCAGTACTTC. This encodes CASSPRLAGGSNEQYF.

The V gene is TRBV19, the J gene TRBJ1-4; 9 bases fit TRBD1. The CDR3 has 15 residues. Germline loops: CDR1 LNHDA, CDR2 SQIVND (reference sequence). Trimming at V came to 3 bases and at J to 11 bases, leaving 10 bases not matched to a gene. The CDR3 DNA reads TGTGCCAGTAGTATGTACAGGGGGCTGAGGATGAAACTGTTTTTT. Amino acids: CASSMYRGLRMKLFF.

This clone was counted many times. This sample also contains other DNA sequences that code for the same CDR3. As DNA, the CDR3 is TGCAGTGCTAGTCAGCTGGGGACAGCGGGTGGCTACACCTTC. This codes for CSASQLGTAGGYTF. The chain joins TRBV20-1 to TRBJ1-2; 7 bases are shared with TRBD1. V gave up 3 bases and J gave up 7 bases; unmatched junction bases: 11. The germline CDR1 and CDR2 sequences are DFQATT and SNEGSKA (reference sequence). The CDR3 runs 14 residues.

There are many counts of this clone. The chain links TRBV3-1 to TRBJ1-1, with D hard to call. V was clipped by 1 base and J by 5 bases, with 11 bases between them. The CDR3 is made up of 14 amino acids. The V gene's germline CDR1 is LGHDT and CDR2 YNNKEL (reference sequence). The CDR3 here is CASSQVAGLTEAFF. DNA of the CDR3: TGTGCCAGCAGCCAAGTGGCAGGTTTGACTGAAGCTTTCTTT. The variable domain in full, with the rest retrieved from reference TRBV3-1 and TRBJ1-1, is DTAVSQTPKYLVTQMGNDKSIKCEQNLGHDTMYWYKQDSKKFLKIMFSYNNKELIINETVPNRFSPKSPDKAHLNLHINSLELGDSAVYFCASSQVAGLTEAFFGQGTRLTVV.

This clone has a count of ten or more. Here the CDR3 reads CASRAEKYEQYF. DNA for the CDR3: TGTGCCAGCAGAGCGGAAAAGTACGAGCAGTACTTC. The rearrangement uses TRBV2 and TRBJ2-7, with TRBD2 as a possible D gene (5 bases). CDR1 is SNHLY and CDR2 is FYNNEI in the germline V gene. The CDR3 is made up of 12 amino acids. With 6 bases removed from V and 4 bases from J, the gap between germline ends came to 10 bases.

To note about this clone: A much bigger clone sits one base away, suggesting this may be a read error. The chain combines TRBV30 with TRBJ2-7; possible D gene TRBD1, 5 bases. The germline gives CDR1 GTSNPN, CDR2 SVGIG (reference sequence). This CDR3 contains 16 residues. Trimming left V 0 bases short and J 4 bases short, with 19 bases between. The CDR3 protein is CAWSVPPGAWGYEQYF. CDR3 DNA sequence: TGTGCCTGGAGTGTACCCCCTGGGGCATGGGGTTACGAGCAGTACTTC.

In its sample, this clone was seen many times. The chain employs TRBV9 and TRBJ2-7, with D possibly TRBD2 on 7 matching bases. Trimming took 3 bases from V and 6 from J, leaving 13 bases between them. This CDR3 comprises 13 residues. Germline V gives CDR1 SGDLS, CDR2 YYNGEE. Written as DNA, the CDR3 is TGTGCCAGCAGCGCATGGGGGGGCCCCGAGCAGTACTTC. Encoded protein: CASSAWGGPEQYF. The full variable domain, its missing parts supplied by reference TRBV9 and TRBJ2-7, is DSGVTQTPKHLITATGQRVTLRCSPRSGDLSVYWYQQSLDQGLQFLIQYYNGEERAKGNILERFSAQQFPDLHSELNLSSLELGDSALYFCASSAWGGPEQYFGPGTRLTVT.

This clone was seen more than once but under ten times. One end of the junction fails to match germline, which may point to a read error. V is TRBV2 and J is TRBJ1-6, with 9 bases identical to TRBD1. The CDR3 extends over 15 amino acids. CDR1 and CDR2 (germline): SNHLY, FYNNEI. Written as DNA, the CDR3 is TGTGCCAGCAGGGGACAGGGAATACCCAATTCACCCCTCCGCTTT. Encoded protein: CASRGQGIPNSPLRF.

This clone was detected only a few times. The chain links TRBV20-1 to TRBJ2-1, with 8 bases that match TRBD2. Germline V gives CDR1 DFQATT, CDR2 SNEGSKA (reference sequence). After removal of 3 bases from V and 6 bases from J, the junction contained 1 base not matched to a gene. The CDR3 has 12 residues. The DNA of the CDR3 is TGCAGTGCTAGCGGGGGGGGCAATGAGCAGTTCTTC. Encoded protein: CSASGGGNEQFF.

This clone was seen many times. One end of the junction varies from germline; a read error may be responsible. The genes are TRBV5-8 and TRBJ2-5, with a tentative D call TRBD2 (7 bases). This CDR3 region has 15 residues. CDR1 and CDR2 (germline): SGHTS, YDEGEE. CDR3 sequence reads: CASGLASGGGETQYF. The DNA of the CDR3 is TGTGCCAGCGGCTTAGCTAGCGGAGGGGGAGAGACCCAGTACTTC.

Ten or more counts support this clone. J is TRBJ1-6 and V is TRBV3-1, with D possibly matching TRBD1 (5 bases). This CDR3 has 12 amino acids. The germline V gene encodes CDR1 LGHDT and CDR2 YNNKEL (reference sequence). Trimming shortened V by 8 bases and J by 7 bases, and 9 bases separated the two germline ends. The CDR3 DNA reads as TGTGCCAGCTCCCGGGGGAATTCACCCCTCCACTTT. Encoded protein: CASSRGNSPLHF.